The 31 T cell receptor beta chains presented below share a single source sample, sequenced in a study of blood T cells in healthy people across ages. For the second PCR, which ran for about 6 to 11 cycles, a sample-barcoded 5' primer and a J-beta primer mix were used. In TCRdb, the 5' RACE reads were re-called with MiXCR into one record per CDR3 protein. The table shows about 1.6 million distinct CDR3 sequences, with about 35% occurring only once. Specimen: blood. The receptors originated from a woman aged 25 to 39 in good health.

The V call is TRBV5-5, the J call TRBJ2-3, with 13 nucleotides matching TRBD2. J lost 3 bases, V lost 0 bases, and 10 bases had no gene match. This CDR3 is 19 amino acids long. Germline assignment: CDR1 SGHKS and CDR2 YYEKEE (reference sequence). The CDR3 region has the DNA TGTGCCAGCAGCTTGGGGACTAGCGGGGGCGGCGGGGGTACAGATACGCAGTATTTT. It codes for CASSLGTSGGGGGTDTQYF. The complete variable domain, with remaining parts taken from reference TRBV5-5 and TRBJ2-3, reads DAGVTQSPTHLIKTRGQQVTLRCSPISGHKSVSWYQQVLGQGPQFIFQYYEKEERGRGNFPDRFSARQFPNYSSELNVNALLLGDSALYLCASSLGTSGGGGGTDTQYFGPGTRLTVL.

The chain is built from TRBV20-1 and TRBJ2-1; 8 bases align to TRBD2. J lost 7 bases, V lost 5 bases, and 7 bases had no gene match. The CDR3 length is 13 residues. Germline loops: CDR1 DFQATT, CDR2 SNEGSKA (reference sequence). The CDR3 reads CSARRLAPNEQFF. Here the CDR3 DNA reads TGCAGTGCTCGAAGACTAGCGCCGAATGAGCAGTTCTTC.

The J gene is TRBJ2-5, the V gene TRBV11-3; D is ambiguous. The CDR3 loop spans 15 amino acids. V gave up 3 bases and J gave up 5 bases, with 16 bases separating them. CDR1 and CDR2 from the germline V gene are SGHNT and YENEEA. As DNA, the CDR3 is TGTGCCAGCAGCTTTGGCCAGGCAAGTCTCGAGACCCAGTACTTC. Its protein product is CASSFGQASLETQYF.

CDR3 sequence reads: CASSPTFGTANREQYF. In DNA, the CDR3 is TGTGCCAGCAGCCCGACTTTCGGGACAGCTAATCGCGAGCAGTACTTC. The chain employs TRBV11-2 and TRBJ2-7; TRBD1 agrees at 7 bases. CDR3 size: 16 residues. V shed 5 bases, J shed 6 bases, and the junction held 16 bases outside the gene matches. Germline assignment: CDR1 SGHAT and CDR2 FQNNGV.

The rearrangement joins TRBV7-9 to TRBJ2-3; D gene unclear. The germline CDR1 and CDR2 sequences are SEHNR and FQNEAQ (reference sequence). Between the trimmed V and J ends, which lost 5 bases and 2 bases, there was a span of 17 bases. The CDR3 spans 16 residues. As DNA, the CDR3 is TGTGCCAGCAGCCAAGGGTCCGGACGGATCACAGATACGCAGTATTTT. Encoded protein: CASSQGSGRITDTQYF. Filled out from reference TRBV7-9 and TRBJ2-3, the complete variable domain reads DTGVSQNPRHKITKRGQNVTFRCDPISEHNRLYWYRQTLGQGPEFLTYFQNEAQLEKSRLLSDRFSAERPKGSFSTLEIQRTEQGDSAMYLCASSQGSGRITDTQYFGPGTRLTVL.

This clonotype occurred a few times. DNA of the CDR3: TGTGCCAGCAGCCCCCGGTTGAGCGGGGCCACAGATACGCAGTATTTT. This sequence encodes CASSPRLSGATDTQYF. This chain uses TRBV7-3 with TRBJ2-3, with 7 positions matching TRBD2. J gave up 2 bases and V 5 bases, and 10 bases lay outside the gene matches. CDR3 length: 16 amino acids. From germline, CDR1 is SGHTA and CDR2 FQGTGA.

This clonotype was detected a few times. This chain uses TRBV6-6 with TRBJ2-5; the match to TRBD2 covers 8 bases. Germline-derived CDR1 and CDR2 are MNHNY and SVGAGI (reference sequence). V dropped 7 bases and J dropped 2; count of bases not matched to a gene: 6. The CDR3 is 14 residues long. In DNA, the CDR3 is TGTGCCAGCAAAAAAGGGACTAGTCAAGAGACCCAGTACTTC. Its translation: CASKKGTSQETQYF.

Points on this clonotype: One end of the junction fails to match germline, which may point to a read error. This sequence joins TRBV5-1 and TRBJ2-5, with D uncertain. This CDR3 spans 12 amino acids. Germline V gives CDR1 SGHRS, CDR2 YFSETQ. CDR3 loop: CANSFDDQTQYF. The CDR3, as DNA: TGCGCCAACAGCTTCGATGACCAGACCCAGTACTTC.

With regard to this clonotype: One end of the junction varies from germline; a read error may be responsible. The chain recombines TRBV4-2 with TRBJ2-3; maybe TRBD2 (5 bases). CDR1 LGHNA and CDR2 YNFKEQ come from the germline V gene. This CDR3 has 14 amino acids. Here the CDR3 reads CAGSQEGYTDTQYF. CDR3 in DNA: TGTGCCGGCAGCCAAGAGGGATACACAGATACGCAGTATTTT.

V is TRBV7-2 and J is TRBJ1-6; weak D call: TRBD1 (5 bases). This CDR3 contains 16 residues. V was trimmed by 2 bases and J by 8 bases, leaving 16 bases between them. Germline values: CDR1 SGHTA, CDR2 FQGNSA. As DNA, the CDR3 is TGTGCCAGCAGCTTATTTTTCCGGGACGTAGATTCACCCCTCCACTTT. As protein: CASSLFFRDVDSPLHF.

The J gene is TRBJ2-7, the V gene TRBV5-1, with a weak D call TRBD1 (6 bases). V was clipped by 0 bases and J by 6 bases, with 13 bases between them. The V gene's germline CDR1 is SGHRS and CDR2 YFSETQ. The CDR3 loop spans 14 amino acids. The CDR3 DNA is TGCGCCAGCAGCTTGGGGACAGAACCTGGCGAGCAGTACTTC. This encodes CASSLGTEPGEQYF.

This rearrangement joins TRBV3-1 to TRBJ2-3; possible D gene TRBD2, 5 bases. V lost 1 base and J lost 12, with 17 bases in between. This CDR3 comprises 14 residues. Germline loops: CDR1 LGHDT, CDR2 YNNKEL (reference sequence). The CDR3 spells CASSQGESTDAQYF. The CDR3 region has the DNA TGTGCCAGCAGCCAAGGGGAGAGCACAGATGCACAGTATTTT.

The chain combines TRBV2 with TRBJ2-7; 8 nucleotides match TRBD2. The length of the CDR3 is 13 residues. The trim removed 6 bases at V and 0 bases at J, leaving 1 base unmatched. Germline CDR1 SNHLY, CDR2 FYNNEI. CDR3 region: CASRRGVSYEQYF. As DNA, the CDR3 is TGTGCCAGCAGGCGGGGGGTCTCCTACGAGCAGTACTTC.

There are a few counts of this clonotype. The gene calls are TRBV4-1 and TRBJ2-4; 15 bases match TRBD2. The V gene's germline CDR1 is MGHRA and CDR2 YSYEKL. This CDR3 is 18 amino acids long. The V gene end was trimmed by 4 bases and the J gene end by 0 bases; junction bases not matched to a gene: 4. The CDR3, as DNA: TGCGCCAGCAGCCTGGGACTAGCGGGAGGTATAGCCAAAAACATTCAGTACTTC. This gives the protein CASSLGLAGGIAKNIQYF.

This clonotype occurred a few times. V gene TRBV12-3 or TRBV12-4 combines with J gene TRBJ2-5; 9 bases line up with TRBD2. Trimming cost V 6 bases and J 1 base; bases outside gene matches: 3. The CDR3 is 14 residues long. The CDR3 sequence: CASRASGIQETQYF. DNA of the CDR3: TGTGCCAGCAGAGCTAGCGGGATCCAAGAGACCCAGTACTTC.

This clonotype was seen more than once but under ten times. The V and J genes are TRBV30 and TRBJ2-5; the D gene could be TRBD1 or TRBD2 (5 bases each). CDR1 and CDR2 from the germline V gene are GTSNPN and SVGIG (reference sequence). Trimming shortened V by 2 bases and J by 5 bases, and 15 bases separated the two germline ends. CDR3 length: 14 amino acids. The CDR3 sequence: CAWSPGARDETQYF. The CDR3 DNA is TGTGCCTGGAGTCCCGGGGCCCGCGATGAGACCCAGTACTTC.

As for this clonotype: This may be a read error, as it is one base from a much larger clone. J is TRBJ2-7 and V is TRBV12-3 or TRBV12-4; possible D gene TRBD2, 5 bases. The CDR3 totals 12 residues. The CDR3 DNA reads TGTACCAGCAGCGGCGGACGGCGCGAGCAGTACTTC. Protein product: CTSSGGRREQYF.

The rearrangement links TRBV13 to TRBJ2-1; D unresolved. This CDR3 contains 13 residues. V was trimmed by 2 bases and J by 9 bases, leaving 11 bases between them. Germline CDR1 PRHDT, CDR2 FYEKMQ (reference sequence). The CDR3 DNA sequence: TGTGCCAGCAGCTTATCTTTTGATGGTGAGCAGTTCTTC. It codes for CASSLSFDGEQFF.

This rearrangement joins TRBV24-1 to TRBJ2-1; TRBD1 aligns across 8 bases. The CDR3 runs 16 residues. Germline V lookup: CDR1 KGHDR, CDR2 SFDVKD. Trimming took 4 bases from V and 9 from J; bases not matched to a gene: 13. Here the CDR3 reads CATSDRTGYQGREQFF. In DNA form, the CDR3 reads TGTGCCACCAGTGACCGGACAGGGTATCAGGGACGTGAGCAGTTCTTC.

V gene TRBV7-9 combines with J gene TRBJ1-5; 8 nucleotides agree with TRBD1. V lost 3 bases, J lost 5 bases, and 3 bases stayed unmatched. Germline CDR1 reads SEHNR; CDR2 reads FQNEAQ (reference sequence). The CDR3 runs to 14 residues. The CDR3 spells CASSLGQDHQPQHF. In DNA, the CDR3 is TGTGCCAGCAGCTTGGGACAGGATCATCAGCCCCAGCATTTT.

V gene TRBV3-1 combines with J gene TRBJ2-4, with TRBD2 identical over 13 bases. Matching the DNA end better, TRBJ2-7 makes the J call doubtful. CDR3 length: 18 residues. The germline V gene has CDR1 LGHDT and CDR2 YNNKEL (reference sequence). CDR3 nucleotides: TGTGCCAGCAGTCCCGAGGGACTAGCGGGATCGGTCGGGGCCGAGCAGTACTTC. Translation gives CASSPEGLAGSVGAEQYF.

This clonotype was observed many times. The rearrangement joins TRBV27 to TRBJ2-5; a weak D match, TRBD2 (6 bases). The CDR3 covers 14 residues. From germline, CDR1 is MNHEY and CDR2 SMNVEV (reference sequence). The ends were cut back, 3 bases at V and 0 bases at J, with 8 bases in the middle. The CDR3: CASSFRGYQETQYF. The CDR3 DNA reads TGTGCCAGCAGTTTCCGGGGGTACCAAGAGACCCAGTACTTC.

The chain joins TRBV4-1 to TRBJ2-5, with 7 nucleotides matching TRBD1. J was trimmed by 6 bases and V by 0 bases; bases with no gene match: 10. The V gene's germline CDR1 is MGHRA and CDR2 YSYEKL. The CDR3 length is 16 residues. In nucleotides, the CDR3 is TGCGCCAGCAGCCAAGATCACGCAGGGGGTCTGAAGACCCAGTACTTC. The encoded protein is CASSQDHAGGLKTQYF.

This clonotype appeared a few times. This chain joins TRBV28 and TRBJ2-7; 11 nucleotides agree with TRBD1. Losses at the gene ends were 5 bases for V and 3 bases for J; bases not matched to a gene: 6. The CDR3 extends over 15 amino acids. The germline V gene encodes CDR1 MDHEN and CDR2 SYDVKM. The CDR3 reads CASSTPGTGGYEQYF. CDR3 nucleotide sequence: TGTGCCAGCAGTACCCCCGGGACAGGGGGCTACGAGCAGTACTTC. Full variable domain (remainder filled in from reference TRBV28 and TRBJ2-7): DVKVTQSSRYLVKRTGEKVFLECVQDMDHENMFWYRQDPGLGLRLIYFSYDVKMKEKGDIPEGYSVSREKKERFSLILESASTNQTSMYLCASSTPGTGGYEQYFGPGTRLTVT.

The CDR3 sequence: CASSLGTPPGGEQYF. The CDR3, as DNA: TGTGCCAGCAGCTTAGGGACACCCCCCGGCGGCGAGCAGTACTTC. The V and J genes are TRBV7-6 and TRBJ2-7; possible D gene TRBD1, 5 bases. Trimming took 1 base from V and 6 from J, leaving 16 bases between them. From germline, CDR1 is SGHVS and CDR2 FNYEAQ. The CDR3 length is 15 residues.

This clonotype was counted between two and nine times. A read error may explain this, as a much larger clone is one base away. CDR3 bases: TGCGGCGTTGTTCCAGCCAAGCATATCACAGATACGCAGTATTTT. Its translation is CGVVPAKHITDTQYF. The chain links TRBV29-1 to TRBJ2-3; D ambiguous. Germline loops: CDR1 SQVTM, CDR2 ANQGSEA. CDR3 length equals 15 residues.

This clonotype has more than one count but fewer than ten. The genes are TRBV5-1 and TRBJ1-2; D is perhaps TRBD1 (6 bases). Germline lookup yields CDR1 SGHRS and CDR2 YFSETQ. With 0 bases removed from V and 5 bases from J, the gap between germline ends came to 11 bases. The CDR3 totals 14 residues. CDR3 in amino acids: CASSLGGGMYGYTF. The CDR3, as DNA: TGCGCCAGCAGCTTGGGAGGGGGGATGTATGGCTACACCTTC.

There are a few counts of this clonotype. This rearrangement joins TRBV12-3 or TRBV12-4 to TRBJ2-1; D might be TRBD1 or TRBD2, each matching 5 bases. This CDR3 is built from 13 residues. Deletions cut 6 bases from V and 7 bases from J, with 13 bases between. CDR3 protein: CASRGPHGNEQFF. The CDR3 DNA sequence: TGTGCCAGCAGGGGACCTCATGGGAATGAGCAGTTCTTC.

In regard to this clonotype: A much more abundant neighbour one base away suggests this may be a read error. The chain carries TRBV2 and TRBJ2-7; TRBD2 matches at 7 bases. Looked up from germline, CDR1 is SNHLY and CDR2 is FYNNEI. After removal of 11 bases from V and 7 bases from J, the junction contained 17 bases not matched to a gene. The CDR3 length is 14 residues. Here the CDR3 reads CAGILGLAALEQYF. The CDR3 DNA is TGTGCCGGCATATTGGGCCTAGCGGCCTTGGAGCAGTACTTC.

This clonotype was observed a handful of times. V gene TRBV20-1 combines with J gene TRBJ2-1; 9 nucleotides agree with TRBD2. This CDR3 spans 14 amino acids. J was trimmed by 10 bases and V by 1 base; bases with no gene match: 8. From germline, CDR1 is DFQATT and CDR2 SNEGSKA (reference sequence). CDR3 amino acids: CSARVVSGSAEQFF. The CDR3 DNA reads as TGCAGTGCTAGAGTGGTTAGCGGGAGTGCCGAGCAGTTCTTC.

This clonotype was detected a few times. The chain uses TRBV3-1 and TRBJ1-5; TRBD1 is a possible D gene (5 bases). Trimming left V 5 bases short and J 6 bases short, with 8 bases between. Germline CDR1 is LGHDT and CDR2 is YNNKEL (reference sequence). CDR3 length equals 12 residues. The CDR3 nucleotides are TGTGCCAGCAGCAATCAGGGTCAGCCCCAGCATTTT. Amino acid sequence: CASSNQGQPQHF.